The rows below give T cell receptor beta chains drawn from one sample of a study of T cell responses to AZD1222 COVID-19 vaccine. The table came from immunoSEQ multiplex PCR; TCRdb's copy has only in-frame clones and leaves some out. Here the sample spans 150,000 to 200,000 clones, 90% to 95% being singletons. Sequencing used peripheral blood, obtained on day 0 of AZD1222 vaccination. These receptors all stem from an adult in good health. The CDR3 runs from the conserved cysteine through the conserved F or W. Fields, in order: CDR3 length, V gene, D gene, J gene, clone size, CDR3 protein, CDR3 DNA. The D gene is left open where the match is weak. Clone size is given for some rows only: seen once, a few or many times, or a class if the clone is expanded.

>15|TRBV5-8|NA|TRBJ2-3|NA
CASSLISPSTDTQYF
TGTGCCAGCAGCTTGATCAGTCCTAGCACAGATACGCAGTATTTT
>13|TRBV2|NA|TRBJ1-1|NA
CASMEGRNTEAFF
TGTGCCAGCATGGAGGGTCGGAACACTGAAGCTTTCTTT
>14|TRBV5-8|NA|TRBJ1-1|NA
CASSLVGGQAEAFF
TGTGCCAGCAGCTTGGTAGGGGGGCAGGCTGAAGCTTTCTTT
>16|TRBV7-2|NA|TRBJ1-5|NA
CASSLRGVGGNQPQHF
TGTGCCAGCAGCCTCCGGGGGGTAGGGGGCAATCAGCCCCAGCATTTT
>13|TRBV2|NA|TRBJ1-2|few
CASSLWGAEGYTF
TGTGCCAGCAGCCTATGGGGGGCGGAAGGCTACACCTTC
>14|TRBV5-1|TRBD1|TRBJ1-1|NA
CASSLGQGSTEAFF
TGCGCCAGCAGCTTGGGACAGGGATCCACTGAAGCTTTCTTT
>15|TRBV19|NA|TRBJ2-3|NA
CASSTGTASTDTQYF
TGTGCCAGTAGTACCGGGACGGCTAGCACAGATACGCAGTATTTT
>15|TRBV27|NA|TRBJ2-2|NA
CASSLSGGNTGELFF
TGTGCCAGCAGTTTATCCGGGGGAAACACCGGGGAGCTGTTTTTT
>12|TRBV4-2|NA|TRBJ2-1|NA
CASSQRPDEQFF
TGTGCCAGCAGCCAACGACCCGATGAGCAGTTCTTC
>13|TRBV6-2/TRBV6-3|NA|TRBJ1-2|NA
CASSWDGLIGYTF
TGTGCCAGCAGTTGGGACGGTCTCATTGGCTACACCTTC
>15|TRBV7-9|NA|TRBJ1-1|NA
CASSPEVQGSTEAFF
TGTGCCAGCAGCCCAGAAGTCCAGGGAAGCACTGAAGCTTTCTTT
>13|TRBV29-1|TRBD2|TRBJ2-1|NA
CSVRSSGRNEQFF
TGCAGCGTTCGGTCTAGCGGGAGGAATGAGCAGTTCTTC
>14|TRBV2|TRBD1|TRBJ1-5|once
CASTPGQGNQPQHF
TGTGCCAGCACCCCGGGACAGGGTAATCAGCCCCAGCATTTT
>13|TRBV5-1|TRBD1|TRBJ1-2|NA
CASSLPGGYGYTF
TGCGCCAGCAGCTTGCCAGGGGGCTATGGCTACACCTTC
>12|TRBV5-6|NA|TRBJ1-1|NA
CASSLWRTEAFF
TGTGCCAGCAGCTTATGGAGGACTGAAGCTTTCTTT
>17|TRBV15|NA|TRBJ1-2|NA
CATSRDERTASGYGYTF
TGTGCCACCAGCAGAGATGAAAGGACAGCTAGCGGCTATGGCTACACCTTC
>15|TRBV9|NA|TRBJ2-3|NA
CASSVGTGTADTQYF
TGTGCCAGCAGCGTAGGTACAGGGACTGCAGATACGCAGTATTTT
>17|TRBV9|TRBD2|TRBJ2-2|NA
CASSVDSGRLGGGELFF
TGTGCCAGCAGCGTCGATAGCGGGAGGCTCGGTGGCGGGGAGCTGTTTTTT
>13|TRBV2|TRBD1|TRBJ1-5|NA
CASSADRRQPQHF
TGTGCCAGCAGCGCGGACAGGAGACAGCCCCAGCATTTT
>13|TRBV29-1|NA|TRBJ2-7|NA
CSASPLVGYEQYF
TGCAGCGCGTCGCCGCTGGTAGGCTACGAGCAGTACTTC
>15|TRBV11-2|TRBD1|TRBJ1-4|NA
CASSLGDRVNEKLFF
TGTGCCAGCAGCTTAGGGGACAGGGTCAATGAAAAACTGTTTTTT
>15|TRBV5-6|NA|TRBJ2-6|NA
CASSFGPTGANVLTF
TGTGCCAGCAGCTTTGGGCCGACTGGGGCCAACGTCCTGACTTTC
>15|TRBV24-1|NA|TRBJ2-2|NA
CATSDWGPNTGELFF
TGTGCCACCAGTGACTGGGGACCAAACACCGGGGAGCTGTTTTTT
>14|TRBV10-3|NA|TRBJ1-6|NA
CAISEGAGNSPLHF
TGTGCCATCAGTGAAGGTGCTGGAAATTCACCCCTCCACTTT
>14|TRBV10-3|NA|TRBJ2-2|NA
CAIRRVGGTGELFF
TGTGCCATCAGGAGGGTTGGGGGCACCGGGGAGCTGTTTTTT
>15|TRBV19|NA|TRBJ1-5|few
CASSIGQVGNQPQHF
TGTGCCAGTAGTATAGGGCAGGTCGGCAATCAGCCCCAGCATTTT
>16|TRBV5-1|TRBD1|TRBJ2-7|NA
CASSRTRDSSSYEQYF
TGCGCCAGCAGCAGGACAAGGGACAGTAGCTCCTACGAGCAGTACTTC
>11|TRBV27|NA|TRBJ2-1|once
CASSQGNEQFF
TGTGCCAGCAGTCAGGGGAATGAGCAGTTCTTC
>16|TRBV6-2/TRBV6-3|NA|TRBJ2-1|NA
CASSEGTRNWRNEQFF
TGTGCCAGCAGTGAGGGGACCAGAAATTGGCGGAATGAGCAGTTCTTC
>13|TRBV6-4|NA|TRBJ2-7|NA
CASRAGTPYEQYF
TGTGCCAGCAGGGCCGGGACACCATACGAGCAGTACTTC
>15|TRBV5-1|TRBD1|TRBJ2-5|NA
CASSLGQGPQETQYF
TGCGCCAGCAGCCTAGGACAGGGACCTCAAGAGACCCAGTACTTC
>14|TRBV5-1|NA|TRBJ2-5|NA
CASSLGNSAETQYF
TGCGCCAGCAGCTTGGGGAACAGTGCGGAGACCCAGTACTTC
>16|TRBV6-5|NA|TRBJ2-1|once
CASSYSAVNSYNEQFF
TGTGCCAGCAGTTACTCCGCGGTTAACTCCTACAATGAGCAGTTCTTC
>13|TRBV6-5|NA|TRBJ2-2|NA
CASGRQNTGELFF
TGTGCCAGCGGCAGGCAGAACACCGGGGAGCTGTTTTTT
>16|TRBV3-1/TRBV3-2|NA|TRBJ2-5|NA
CASSPPRQTYQETQYF
TGTGCCAGCAGCCCACCACGGCAGACCTACCAAGAGACCCAGTACTTC
>15|TRBV14|NA|TRBJ1-1|once
CASSHKQGGGTEAFF
TGTGCCAGCAGCCACAAACAGGGAGGGGGCACTGAAGCTTTCTTT
>16|TRBV4-3|NA|TRBJ1-6|NA
CASSQDGTNYNSPLHF
TGCGCCAGCAGCCAAGATGGGACCAACTATAATTCACCCCTCCACTTT
>14|TRBV18|NA|TRBJ2-5|NA
CASSPPPGMGTQYF
TGTGCCAGCTCACCACCCCCAGGGATGGGGACCCAGTACTTC
>13|TRBV28|NA|TRBJ2-2|NA
CASRTWDTGELFF
TGTGCCAGCAGGACCTGGGACACCGGGGAGCTGTTTTTT
>14|TRBV27|NA|TRBJ1-1|few
CASSFNHPNTEAFF
TGTGCCAGCAGTTTTAACCACCCGAACACTGAAGCTTTCTTT
>16|TRBV19|TRBD2|TRBJ2-1|NA
CASSTLARSSYNEQFF
TGTGCCAGTAGTACACTAGCGCGAAGCTCCTACAATGAGCAGTTCTTC
>15|TRBV19|NA|TRBJ1-6|NA
CASTMGGGGNSPLHF
TGTGCCAGTACCATGGGCGGGGGAGGTAATTCACCCCTCCACTTT
>12|TRBV11-3|NA|TRBJ1-1|NA
CASSFGTSEAFF
TGTGCCAGCAGCTTTGGGACATCTGAAGCTTTCTTT
>11|TRBV29-1|NA|TRBJ2-1|once
CSLHLYNEQFF
TGCAGCTTACACCTCTACAATGAGCAGTTCTTC
>14|TRBV4-3|NA|TRBJ1-2|once
CASSQELTVYGYTF
TGCGCCAGCAGCCAAGAACTTACAGTCTATGGCTACACCTTC
>15|TRBV19|NA|TRBJ2-2|NA
CASRIGAGSAGELFF
TGTGCCAGTCGAATTGGGGCAGGGTCGGCCGGGGAGCTGTTTTTT
>16|TRBV28|TRBD1|TRBJ1-6|once
CASRIGTGQGGSPLHF
TGTGCCAGCAGGATAGGTACAGGACAGGGAGGTTCACCCCTCCACTTT
>16|TRBV7-3|TRBD2|TRBJ2-3|NA
CASSFLAGGQGDTQYF
TGTGCCAGCAGCTTTCTAGCGGGGGGGCAGGGAGATACGCAGTATTTT
>12|TRBV9|NA|TRBJ1-2|NA
CASSVSTSGYTF
TGTGCCAGCAGCGTTTCGACCTCGGGCTACACCTTC